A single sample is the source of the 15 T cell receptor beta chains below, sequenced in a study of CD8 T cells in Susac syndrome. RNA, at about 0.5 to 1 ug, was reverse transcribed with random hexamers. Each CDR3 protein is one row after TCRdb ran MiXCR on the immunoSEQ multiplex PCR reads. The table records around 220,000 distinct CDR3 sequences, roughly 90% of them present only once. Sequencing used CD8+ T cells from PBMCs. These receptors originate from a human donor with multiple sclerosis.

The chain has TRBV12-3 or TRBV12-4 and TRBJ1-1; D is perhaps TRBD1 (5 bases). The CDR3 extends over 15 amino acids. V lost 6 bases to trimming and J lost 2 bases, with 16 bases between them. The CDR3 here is CASRGPGTANTEAFF. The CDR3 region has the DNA TGTGCCAGCAGGGGGCCCGGGACGGCCAACACTGAAGCTTTCTTT.

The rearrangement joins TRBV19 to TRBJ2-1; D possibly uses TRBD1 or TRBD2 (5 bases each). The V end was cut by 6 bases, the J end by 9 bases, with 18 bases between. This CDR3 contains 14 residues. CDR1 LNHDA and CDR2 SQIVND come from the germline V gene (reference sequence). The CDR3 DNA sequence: TGTGCCAGTAGCCCGGGACCCGCGTTAGGTGAGCAGTTCTTC. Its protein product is CASSPGPALGEQFF.

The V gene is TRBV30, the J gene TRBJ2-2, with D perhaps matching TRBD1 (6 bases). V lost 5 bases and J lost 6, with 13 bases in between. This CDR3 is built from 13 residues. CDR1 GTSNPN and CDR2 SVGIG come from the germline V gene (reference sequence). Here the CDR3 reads CAWAQGNAGELFF. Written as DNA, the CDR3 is TGTGCCTGGGCACAGGGTAATGCCGGGGAGCTGTTTTTT.

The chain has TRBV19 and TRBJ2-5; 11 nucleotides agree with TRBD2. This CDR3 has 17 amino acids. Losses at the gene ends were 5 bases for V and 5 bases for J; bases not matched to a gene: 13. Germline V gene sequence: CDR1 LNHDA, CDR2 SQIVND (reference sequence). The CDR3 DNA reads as TGTGCCAGTAGTTCCACTAGCGGGGGTGCCCAGTCGGAGACCCAGTACTTC. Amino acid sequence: CASSSTSGGAQSETQYF. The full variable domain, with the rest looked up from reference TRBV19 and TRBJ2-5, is DGGITQSPKYLFRKEGQNVTLSCEQNLNHDAMYWYRQDPGQGLRLIYYSQIVNDFQKGDIAEGYSVSREKKESFPLTVTSAQKNPTAFYLCASSSTSGGAQSETQYFGPGTRLLVL.

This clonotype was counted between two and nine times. The CDR3 region has the DNA TGCGCCAGCAGCTTTGATGGACAGGGGAGGAATTCACCCCTCCACTTT. Encoded protein: CASSFDGQGRNSPLHF. The chain links TRBV5-1 to TRBJ1-6; 9 positions match TRBD1. V shed 2 bases, J shed 7 bases, and the junction held 7 bases outside the gene matches. CDR3 length equals 16 residues. Germline V gene sequence: CDR1 SGHRS, CDR2 YFSETQ.

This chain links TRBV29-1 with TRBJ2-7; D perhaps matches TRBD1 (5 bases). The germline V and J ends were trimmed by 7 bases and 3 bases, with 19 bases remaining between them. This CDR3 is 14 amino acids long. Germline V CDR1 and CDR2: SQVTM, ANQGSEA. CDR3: CSALFPGQRYEQYF. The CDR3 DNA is TGCAGCGCTCTCTTCCCTGGACAACGCTACGAGCAGTACTTC.

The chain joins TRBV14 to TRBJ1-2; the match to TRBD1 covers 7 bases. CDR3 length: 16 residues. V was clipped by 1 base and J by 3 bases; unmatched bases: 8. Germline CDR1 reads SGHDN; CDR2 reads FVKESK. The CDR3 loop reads CASSQGRQGRYYGYTF. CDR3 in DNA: TGTGCCAGCAGCCAAGGGAGACAGGGACGGTACTATGGCTACACCTTC.

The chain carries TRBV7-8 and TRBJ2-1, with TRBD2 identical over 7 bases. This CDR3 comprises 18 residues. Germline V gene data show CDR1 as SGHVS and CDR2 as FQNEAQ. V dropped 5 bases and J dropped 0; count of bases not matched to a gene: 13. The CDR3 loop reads CASSLTTSATSSYNEQFF. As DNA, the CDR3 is TGTGCCAGCAGCCTCACTACTAGCGCGACGAGCTCCTACAATGAGCAGTTCTTC.

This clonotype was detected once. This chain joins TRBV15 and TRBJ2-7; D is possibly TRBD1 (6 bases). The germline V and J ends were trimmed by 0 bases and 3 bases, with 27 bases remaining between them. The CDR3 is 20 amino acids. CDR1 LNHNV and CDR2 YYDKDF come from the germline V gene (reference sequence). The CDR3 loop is CATSRDGGSQITPLGYEQYF. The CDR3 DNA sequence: TGTGCCACCAGCAGAGATGGGGGCTCTCAGATAACCCCCTTGGGCTACGAGCAGTACTTC.

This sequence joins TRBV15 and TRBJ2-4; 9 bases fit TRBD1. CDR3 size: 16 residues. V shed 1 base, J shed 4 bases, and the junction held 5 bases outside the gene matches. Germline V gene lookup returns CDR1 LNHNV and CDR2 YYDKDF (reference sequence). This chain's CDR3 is CATSRGLDRGKNIQYF. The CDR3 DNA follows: TGTGCCACCAGCAGAGGGTTGGACAGGGGTAAAAACATTCAGTACTTC.

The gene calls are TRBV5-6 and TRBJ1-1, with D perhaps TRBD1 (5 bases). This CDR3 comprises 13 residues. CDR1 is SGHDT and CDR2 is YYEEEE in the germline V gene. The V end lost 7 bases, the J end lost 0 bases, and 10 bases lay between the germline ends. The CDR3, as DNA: TGTGCCAGCGAGGACACCTTGAACACTGAAGCTTTCTTT. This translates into CASEDTLNTEAFF.

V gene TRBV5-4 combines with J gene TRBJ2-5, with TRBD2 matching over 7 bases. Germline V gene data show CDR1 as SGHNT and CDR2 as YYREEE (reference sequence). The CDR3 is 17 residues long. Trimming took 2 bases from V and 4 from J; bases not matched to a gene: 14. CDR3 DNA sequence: TGTGCCAGCAGCTTTCGGGGCGCGGGGGTTGATTCAGAGACCCAGTACTTC. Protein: CASSFRGAGVDSETQYF.

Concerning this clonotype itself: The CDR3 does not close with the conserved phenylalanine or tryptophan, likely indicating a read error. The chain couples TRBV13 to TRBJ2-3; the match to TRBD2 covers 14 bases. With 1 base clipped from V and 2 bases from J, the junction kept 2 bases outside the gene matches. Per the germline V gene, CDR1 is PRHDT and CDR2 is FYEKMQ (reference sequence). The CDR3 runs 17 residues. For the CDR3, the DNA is TGTGCCAGCAGCTTAGAGGGACTAGCGGGGGACACAGATACGCAGTATTCT. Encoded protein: CASSLEGLAGDTDTQYS.

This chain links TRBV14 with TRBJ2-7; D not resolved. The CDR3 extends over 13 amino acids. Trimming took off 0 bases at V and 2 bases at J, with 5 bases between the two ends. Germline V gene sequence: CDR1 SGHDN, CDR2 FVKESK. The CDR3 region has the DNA TGTGCCAGCAGCCAAGATAGGCCCTACGAGCAGTACTTC. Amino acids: CASSQDRPYEQYF.

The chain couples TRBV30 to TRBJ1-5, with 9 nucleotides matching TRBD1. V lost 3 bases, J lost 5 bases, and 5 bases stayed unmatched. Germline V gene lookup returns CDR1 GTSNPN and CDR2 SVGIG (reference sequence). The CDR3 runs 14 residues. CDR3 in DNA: TGTGCCTGGAGCGACGGACAGGGGCATCAGCCCCAGCATTTT. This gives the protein CAWSDGQGHQPQHF.